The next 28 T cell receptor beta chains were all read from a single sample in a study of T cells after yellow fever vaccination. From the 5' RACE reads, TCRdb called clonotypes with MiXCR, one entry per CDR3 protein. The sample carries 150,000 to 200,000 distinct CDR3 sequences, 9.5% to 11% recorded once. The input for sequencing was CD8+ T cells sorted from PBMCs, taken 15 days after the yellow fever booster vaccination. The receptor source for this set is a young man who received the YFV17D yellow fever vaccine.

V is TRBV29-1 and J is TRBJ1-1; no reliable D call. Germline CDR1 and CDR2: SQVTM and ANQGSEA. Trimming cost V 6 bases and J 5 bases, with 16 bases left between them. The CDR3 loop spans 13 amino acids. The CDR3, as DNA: TGCAGCGTCGTACCTGTGACTGAGACTGAAGCTTTCTTT. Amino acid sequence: CSVVPVTETEAFF.

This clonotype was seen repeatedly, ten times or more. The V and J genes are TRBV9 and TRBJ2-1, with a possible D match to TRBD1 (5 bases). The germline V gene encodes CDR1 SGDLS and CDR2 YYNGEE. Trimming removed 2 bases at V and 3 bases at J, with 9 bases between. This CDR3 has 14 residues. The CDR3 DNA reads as TGTGCCAGCAGCGTCGGACACCTCTACAATGAGCAGTTCTTC. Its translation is CASSVGHLYNEQFF.

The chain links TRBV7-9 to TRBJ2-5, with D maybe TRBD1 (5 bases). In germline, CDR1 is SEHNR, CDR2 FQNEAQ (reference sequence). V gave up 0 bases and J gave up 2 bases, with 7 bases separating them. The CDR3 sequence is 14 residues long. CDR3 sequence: CASSLAQEQETQYF. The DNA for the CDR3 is TGTGCCAGCAGCTTAGCACAGGAGCAAGAGACCCAGTACTTC.

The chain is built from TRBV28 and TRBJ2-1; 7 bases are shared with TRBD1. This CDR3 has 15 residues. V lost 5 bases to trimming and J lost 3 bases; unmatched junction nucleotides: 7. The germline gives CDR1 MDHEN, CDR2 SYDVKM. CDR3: CASSPGRGNYNEQFF. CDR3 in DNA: TGTGCCAGCAGTCCCGGCAGGGGGAACTACAATGAGCAGTTCTTC.

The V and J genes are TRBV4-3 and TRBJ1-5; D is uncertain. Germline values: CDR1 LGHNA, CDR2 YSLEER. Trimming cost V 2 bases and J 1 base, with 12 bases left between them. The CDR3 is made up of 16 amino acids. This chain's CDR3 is CASSQYPGKSNQPQHF. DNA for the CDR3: TGCGCCAGCAGCCAATATCCGGGGAAAAGCAATCAGCCCCAGCATTTT.

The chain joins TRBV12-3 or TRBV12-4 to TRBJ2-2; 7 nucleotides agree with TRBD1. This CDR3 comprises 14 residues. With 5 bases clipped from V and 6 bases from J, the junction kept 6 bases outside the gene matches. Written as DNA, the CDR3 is TGTGCCAGCAGTCCGACAGGGTCCGCCGGGGAGCTGTTTTTT. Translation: CASSPTGSAGELFF.

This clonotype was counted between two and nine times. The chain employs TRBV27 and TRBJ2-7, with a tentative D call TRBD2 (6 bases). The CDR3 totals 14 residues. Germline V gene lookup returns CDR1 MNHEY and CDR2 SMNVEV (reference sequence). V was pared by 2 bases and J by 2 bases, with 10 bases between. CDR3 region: CASSLGGTTYEQYF. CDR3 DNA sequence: TGTGCCAGCAGTTTAGGGGGGACCACCTACGAGCAGTACTTC.

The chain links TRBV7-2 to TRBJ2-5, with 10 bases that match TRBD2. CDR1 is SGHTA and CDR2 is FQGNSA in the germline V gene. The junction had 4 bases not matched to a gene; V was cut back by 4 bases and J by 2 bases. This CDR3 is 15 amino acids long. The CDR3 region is CASSSPTSGQETQYF. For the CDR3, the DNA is TGTGCCAGCAGCTCTCCGACTAGCGGGCAAGAGACCCAGTACTTC. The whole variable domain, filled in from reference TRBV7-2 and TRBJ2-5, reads GAGVSQSPSNKVTEKGKDVELRCDPISGHTALYWYRQSLGQGLEFLIYFQGNSAPDKSGLPSDRFSAERTGGSVSTLTIQRTQQEDSAVYLCASSSPTSGQETQYFGPGTRLLVL.

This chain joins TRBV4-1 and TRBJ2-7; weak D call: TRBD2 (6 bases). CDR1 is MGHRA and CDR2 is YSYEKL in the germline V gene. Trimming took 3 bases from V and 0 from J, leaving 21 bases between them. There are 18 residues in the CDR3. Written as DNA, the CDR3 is TGCGCCAGCAGCCATGCGGCGGCGGGGACCCGCGGCTCCTACGAGCAGTACTTC. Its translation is CASSHAAAGTRGSYEQYF.

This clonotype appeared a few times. The CDR3 loop is CASSLGASATSTDTQYF. CDR3 DNA: TGTGCCAGCAGCTTAGGAGCTAGCGCCACAAGCACAGATACGCAGTATTTT. The chain uses TRBV7-2 and TRBJ2-3; TRBD2 might be the D (6 bases). Trimming shortened V by 1 base and J by 0 bases, and 14 bases separated the two germline ends. CDR3 length: 17 residues. CDR1 is SGHTA, CDR2 FQGNSA, per germline.

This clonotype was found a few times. As DNA, the CDR3 is TGCGCCAGCAGCCAAGACGGGTGGGCCTCCTACAATGAGCAGTTCTTC. This sequence encodes CASSQDGWASYNEQFF. V is TRBV4-3 and J is TRBJ2-1; no reliable D call. The CDR3 sequence is 16 residues long. V lost 0 bases to trimming and J lost 0 bases, with 9 bases between them. The germline gives CDR1 LGHNA, CDR2 YSLEER.

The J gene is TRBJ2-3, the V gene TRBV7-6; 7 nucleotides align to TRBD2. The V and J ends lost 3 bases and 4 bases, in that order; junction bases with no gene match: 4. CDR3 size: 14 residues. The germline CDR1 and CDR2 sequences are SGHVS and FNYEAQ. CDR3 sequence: CASSLGGGADTQYF. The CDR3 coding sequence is TGTGCCAGCAGCTTGGGGGGGGGTGCAGATACGCAGTATTTT. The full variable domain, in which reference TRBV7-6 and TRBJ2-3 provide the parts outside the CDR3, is GAGVSQSPRYKVTKRGQDVALRCDPISGHVSLYWYRQALGQGPEFLTYFNYEAQQDKSGLPNDRFSAERPEGSISTLTIQRTEQRDSAMYRCASSLGGGADTQYFGPGTRLTVL.

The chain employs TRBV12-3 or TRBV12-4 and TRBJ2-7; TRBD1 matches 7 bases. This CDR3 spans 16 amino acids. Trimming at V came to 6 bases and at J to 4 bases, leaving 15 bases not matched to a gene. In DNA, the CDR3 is TGTGCCAGCAGCCCGGCCGACAGGGTGAATGCTTACGAGCAGTACTTC. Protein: CASSPADRVNAYEQYF.

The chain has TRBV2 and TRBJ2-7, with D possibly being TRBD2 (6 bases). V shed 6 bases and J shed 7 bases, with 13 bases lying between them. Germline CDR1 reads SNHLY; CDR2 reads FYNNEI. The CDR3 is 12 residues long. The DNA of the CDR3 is TGTGCCAGCAGGGAGGGGATGGGGGAGCAGTACGTC. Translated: CASREGMGEQYV.

In nucleotides, the CDR3 is TGTGCCACCAGTGTCGCGGGACTAGCGGGGATTAAATCCTACGAGCAGTACGTC. Amino acid sequence: CATSVAGLAGIKSYEQYV. V and J are TRBV24-1 and TRBJ2-7; 13 nucleotides match TRBD2. The CDR3 covers 18 residues. The germline CDR1 and CDR2 sequences are KGHDR and SFDVKD. The junction had 10 bases not matched to a gene; V was cut back by 5 bases and J by 1 base.

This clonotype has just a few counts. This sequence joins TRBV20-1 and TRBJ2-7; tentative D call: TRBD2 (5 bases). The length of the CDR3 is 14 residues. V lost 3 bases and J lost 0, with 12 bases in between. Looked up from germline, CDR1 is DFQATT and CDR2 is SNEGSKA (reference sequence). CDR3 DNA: TGCAGTGCTAGTAGGCGAGGGAGCTCCTACGAGCAGTACTTC. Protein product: CSASRRGSSYEQYF.

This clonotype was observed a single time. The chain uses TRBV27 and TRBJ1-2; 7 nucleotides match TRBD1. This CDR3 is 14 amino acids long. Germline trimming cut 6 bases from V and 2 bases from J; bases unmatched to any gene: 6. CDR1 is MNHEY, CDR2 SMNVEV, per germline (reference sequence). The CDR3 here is CASRFLTGNYGYTF. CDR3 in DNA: TGTGCCAGCAGGTTCCTGACAGGGAACTATGGCTACACCTTC.

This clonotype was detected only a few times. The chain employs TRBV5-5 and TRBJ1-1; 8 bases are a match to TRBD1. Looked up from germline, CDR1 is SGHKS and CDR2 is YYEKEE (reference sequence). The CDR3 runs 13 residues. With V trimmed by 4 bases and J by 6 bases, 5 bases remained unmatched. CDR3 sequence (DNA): TGTGCCAGCAGCCTTCAGGGGGCGGCTGAAGCTTTCTTT. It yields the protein CASSLQGAAEAFF. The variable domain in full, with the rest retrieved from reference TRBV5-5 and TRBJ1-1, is DAGVTQSPTHLIKTRGQQVTLRCSPISGHKSVSWYQQVLGQGPQFIFQYYEKEERGRGNFPDRFSARQFPNYSSELNVNALLLGDSALYLCASSLQGAAEAFFGQGTRLTVV.

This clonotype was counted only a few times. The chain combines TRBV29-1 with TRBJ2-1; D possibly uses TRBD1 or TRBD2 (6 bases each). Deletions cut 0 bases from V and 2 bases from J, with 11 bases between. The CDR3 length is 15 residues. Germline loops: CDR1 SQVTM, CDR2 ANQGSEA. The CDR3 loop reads CSVEDPGAPYNEQFF. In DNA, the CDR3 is TGCAGCGTTGAAGATCCGGGGGCGCCCTACAATGAGCAGTTCTTC.

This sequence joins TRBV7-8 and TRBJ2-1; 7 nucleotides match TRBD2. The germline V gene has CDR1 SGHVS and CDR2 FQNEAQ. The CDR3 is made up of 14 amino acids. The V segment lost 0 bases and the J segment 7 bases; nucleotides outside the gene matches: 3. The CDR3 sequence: CASSLAGRGNEQFF. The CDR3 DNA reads TGTGCCAGCAGCTTAGCGGGGAGGGGTAATGAGCAGTTCTTC.

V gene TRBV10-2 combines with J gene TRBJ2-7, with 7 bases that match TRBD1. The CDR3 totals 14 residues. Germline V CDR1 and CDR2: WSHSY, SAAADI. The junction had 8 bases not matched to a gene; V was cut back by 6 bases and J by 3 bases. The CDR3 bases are TGCGCCAGCAGCCGAACAGGGGTCAACTACGAGCAGTACTTC. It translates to CASSRTGVNYEQYF.

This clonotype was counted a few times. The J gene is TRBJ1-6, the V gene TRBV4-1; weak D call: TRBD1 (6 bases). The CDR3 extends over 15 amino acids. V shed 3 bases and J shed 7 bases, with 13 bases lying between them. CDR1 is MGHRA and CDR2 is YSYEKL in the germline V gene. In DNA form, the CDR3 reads TGCGCCAGCAGCCACGGACAGAGTATGAATTCACCCCTCCACTTT. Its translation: CASSHGQSMNSPLHF.

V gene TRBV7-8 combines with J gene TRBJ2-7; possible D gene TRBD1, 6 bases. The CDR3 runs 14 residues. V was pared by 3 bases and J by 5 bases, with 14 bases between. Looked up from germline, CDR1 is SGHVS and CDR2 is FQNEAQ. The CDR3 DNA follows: TGTGCCAGCAGCTTCGGGACACGGAATCACGAGCAGTACTTC. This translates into CASSFGTRNHEQYF.

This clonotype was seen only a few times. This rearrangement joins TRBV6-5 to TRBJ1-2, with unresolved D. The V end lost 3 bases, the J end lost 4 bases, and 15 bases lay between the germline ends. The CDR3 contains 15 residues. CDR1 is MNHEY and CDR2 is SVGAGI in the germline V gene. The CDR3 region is CASSYGLGAIYGYTF. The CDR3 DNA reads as TGTGCCAGCAGTTATGGGCTGGGAGCGATCTATGGCTACACCTTC.

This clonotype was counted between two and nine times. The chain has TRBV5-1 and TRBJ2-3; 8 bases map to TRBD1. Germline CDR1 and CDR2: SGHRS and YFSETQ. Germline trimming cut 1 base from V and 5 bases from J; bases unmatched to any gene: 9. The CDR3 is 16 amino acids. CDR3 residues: CASSLFSRGLGDTQYF. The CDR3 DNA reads TGCGCCAGCAGCTTGTTTTCCAGGGGGCTAGGAGATACGCAGTATTTT.

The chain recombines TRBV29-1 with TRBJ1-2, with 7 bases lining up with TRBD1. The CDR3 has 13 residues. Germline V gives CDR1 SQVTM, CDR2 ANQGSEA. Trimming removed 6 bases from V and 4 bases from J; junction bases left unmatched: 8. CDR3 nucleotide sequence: TGCAGCGTAGAGACAGGGTGGAGCTATGGCTACACCTTC. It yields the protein CSVETGWSYGYTF.

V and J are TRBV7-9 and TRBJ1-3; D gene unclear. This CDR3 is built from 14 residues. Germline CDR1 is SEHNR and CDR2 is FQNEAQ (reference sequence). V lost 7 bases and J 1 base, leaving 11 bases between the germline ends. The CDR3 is CASTAVGSGNTIYF. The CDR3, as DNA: TGTGCCAGCACCGCAGTCGGGTCTGGAAACACCATATATTTT.

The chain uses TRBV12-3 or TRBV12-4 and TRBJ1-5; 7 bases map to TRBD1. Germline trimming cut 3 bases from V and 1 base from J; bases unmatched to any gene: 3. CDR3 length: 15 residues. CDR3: CASSFTGESNQPQHF. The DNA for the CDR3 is TGTGCCAGCAGTTTTACAGGGGAAAGCAATCAGCCCCAGCATTTT.